The 15 T cell receptor beta chains in this list originate from one sample, sequenced in a study of monozygotic twins with inflammatory bowel disease. TCRdb re-called the 5' RACE reads and catalogs CDR3 proteins one per entry, DNA excluded. In all, the sample yields around 220,000 distinct CDR3 sequences. Specimen: blood. These receptors originate from a human donor with ulcerative colitis or Crohn's disease, or a healthy co-twin of an affected twin (not recorded which).

The rearrangement links TRBV6-1 to TRBJ2-2; TCRdb's D call, TRBD1, is unchecked because there is no DNA. The CDR3 is 14 residues long. CDR1 MNHNS and CDR2 SASEGT come from the germline V gene. The CDR3 reads CASSEAAPTGELFF.

This chain connects TRBV29-1 to TRBJ2-5; TCRdb gives TRBD2 as the D gene, but with no DNA this cannot be confirmed. This CDR3 region has 14 residues. The V gene's germline CDR1 is SQVTM and CDR2 ANQGSEA. CDR3 loop: CTVKLGDFQETQYF.

The CDR3 is CASSLGQRGGTDTQYF. The chain has TRBV5-1 and TRBJ2-3; TCRdb calls TRBD2, which cannot be checked without DNA. CDR3 length: 16 residues. The germline gives CDR1 SGHRS, CDR2 YFSETQ.

The chain combines TRBV6-5 with TRBJ2-7; TCRdb's assignment of TRBD1 cannot be checked, as there is no DNA. The CDR3 covers 14 residues. Germline loops: CDR1 MNHEY, CDR2 SVGAGI. The CDR3 sequence: CASSFGTGSYEQYF.

The chain uses TRBV5-1 and TRBJ2-2; TCRdb outputs TRBD1, but without DNA this stays unchecked. The CDR3 extends over 16 amino acids. Germline assignment: CDR1 SGHRS and CDR2 YFSETQ. This CDR3 reads CASSFDRGPYTGELFF. Drawing the rest from reference TRBV5-1 and TRBJ2-2, the complete variable domain is KAGVTQTPRYLIKTRGQQVTLSCSPISGHRSVSWYQQTPGQGLQFLFEYFSETQRNKGNFPGRFSGRQFSNSRSEMNVSTLELGDSALYLCASSFDRGPYTGELFFGEGSRLTVL.

The V call is TRBV18, the J call TRBJ1-1; without DNA, the TCRdb call of TRBD1 cannot be checked. The CDR3 is 15 amino acids. The germline V gene has CDR1 KGHSH and CDR2 LQKENI. CDR3 in amino acids: CASSPYGQGGTEAFF.

The chain employs TRBV20-1 and TRBJ1-2; without DNA, the TCRdb call of TRBD1 cannot be checked. Germline V CDR1 and CDR2: DFQATT, SNEGSKA (reference sequence). This CDR3 region has 14 residues. The CDR3 spells CSARTPQGGYGYTF.

This chain links TRBV5-4 with TRBJ2-5; TCRdb's assignment of TRBD1 cannot be checked, as there is no DNA. This CDR3 has 16 residues. Germline V CDR1 and CDR2: SGHNT, YYREEE (reference sequence). The chain's CDR3 is CASSLQEKGRGETQYF.

The V call is TRBV11-3, the J call TRBJ1-1; TCRdb returns TRBD1, unconfirmable since there is no DNA. CDR3 length: 12 amino acids. Per the germline V gene, CDR1 is SGHNT and CDR2 is YENEEA. CDR3 protein: CASSLSGEAAFF.

The chain combines TRBV10-3 with TRBJ2-2; TCRdb selects TRBD1, and the lack of DNA leaves this call unchecked. The length of the CDR3 is 16 residues. The V gene's germline CDR1 is ENHRY and CDR2 SYGVKD. The CDR3 loop reads CAISLGQQLNTGELFF.

The rearrangement joins TRBV5-1 to TRBJ2-5; the TCRdb D gene call, TRBD1, has no DNA to confirm it. The germline CDR1 and CDR2 sequences are SGHRS and YFSETQ. The CDR3 runs 18 residues. CDR3: CASSLIFRRPPHQETQYF.

This sequence joins TRBV7-9 and TRBJ1-1; without DNA, the TCRdb call of TRBD1 cannot be checked. Germline V gives CDR1 SEHNR, CDR2 FQNEAQ (reference sequence). The CDR3 covers 14 residues. This CDR3 is CASSLGGAYTEAFF.

The V call is TRBV25-1, the J call TRBJ2-7; checking the TCRdb D call of TRBD1 is not possible without DNA. The germline CDR1 and CDR2 sequences are MGHDK and SYGVNS. The CDR3 extends over 14 amino acids. CDR3 protein: CASAGTTHEGEQYF.

This sequence joins TRBV6-2 or TRBV6-3 and TRBJ1-1; lacking DNA, the TRBD1 call made by TCRdb goes unchecked. CDR3 length equals 14 residues. Looked up from germline, CDR1 is MNHEY and CDR2 is SVGEGT. CDR3 protein: CASSSDRVATEAFF.

V is TRBV6-2 or TRBV6-3 and J is TRBJ1-3; the TCRdb call, TRBD1, lacks DNA for checking. The CDR3 runs 18 residues. From germline, CDR1 is MNHEY and CDR2 SVGEGT. CDR3 amino acids: CASSYSWTGDHFGNTIYF.